The rows below give T cell receptor beta chains drawn from one sample of a study of cytotoxic CD8 clonotypes in ibrutinib-treated CLL. Libraries were prepared by immunoSEQ multiplex PCR; TCRdb keeps only in-frame clonotypes and omits some of them. The table shows some 200,000 clones, with about three quarters occurring only once. Sequencing was performed on PBMCs, taken after 12 months of ibrutinib treatment. The receptors come from a human donor with chronic lymphocytic leukemia. The CDR3 runs from the conserved cysteine through the conserved F or W. D genes are given only for firm matches. Some rows have no size entry. The others give once, few or many, or a class for an expanded clone.

>16|TRBV11-3|NA|NA|TRBJ2-7
TGTGCCAGCAGCTTAGAGAGGCGACTTTTTTCCTACGAGCAGTACTTC
CASSLERRLFSYEQYF
>13|TRBV14|NA|NA|TRBJ1-2
TGTGCCAGCAGCCAGGGGACTAACTATGGCTACACCTTC
CASSQGTNYGYTF
>15|TRBV5-1|NA|TRBD1|TRBJ2-3
TGCGCCAGCAGCACCCAAGACAGGGATACAGATACGCAGTATTTT
CASSTQDRDTDTQYF
>15|TRBV18|NA|NA|TRBJ1-4
TGTGCCAGCTCACCAGGGCGGGTACACAATGAAAAACTGTTTTTT
CASSPGRVHNEKLFF
>15|TRBV7-3|NA|NA|TRBJ2-7
TGTGCCAGCAGCTTAAGTCCAGTCTTCTCCTACGAGCAGTACTTC
CASSLSPVFSYEQYF
>17|TRBV30|few|TRBD2|TRBJ2-5
TGTGCCTGGAGTCCCTCGGTGGGCGGGGGGAGCCAAGAGACCCAGTACTTC
CAWSPSVGGGSQETQYF
>15|TRBV5-1|many|NA|TRBJ2-3
TGCGCCAGCAGCCCGGGGGCTAGCGGTGGAAGTACGCAGTATTTT
CASSPGASGGSTQYF
>15|TRBV7-9|NA|NA|TRBJ2-3
TGTGCCAGCAGCTTAGCGGGGATTATTGGGGGTACGCAGTATTTT
CASSLAGIIGGTQYF
>14|TRBV7-9|NA|NA|TRBJ2-7
TGTGCCAGCAGCTTAATACAGGGACTCTACGAGCAGTACTTC
CASSLIQGLYEQYF
>12|TRBV29-1|few|NA|TRBJ1-2
TGCAGCGCCCCACATCACGCCTATGGCTACACCTTC
CSAPHHAYGYTF
>16|TRBV28|NA|NA|TRBJ1-2
TGTGCCAGCAGTTTGACCCCGGCCAGTGGGAACTATGGCTACACCTTC
CASSLTPASGNYGYTF
>13|TRBV30|NA|TRBD1|TRBJ1-5
TGTGCCTTAGGGACAGGGAGGAGTCAGCCCCAGCATTTT
CALGTGRSQPQHF
>17|TRBV5-4|NA|TRBD1|TRBJ1-2
TGTGCCAGCAGCACTGGGGGACAGGGAGGTTCCAACTATGGCTACACCTTC
CASSTGGQGGSNYGYTF
>16|TRBV11-2|NA|TRBD2|TRBJ2-3
TGTGCCAGCAGCTTAACGAGACTAGCGGGCACAGATACGCAGTATTTT
CASSLTRLAGTDTQYF
>13|TRBV25-1|NA|NA|TRBJ1-2
TGTGCCAGCATGAGGGGAGCTAACTATGGCTACACCTTC
CASMRGANYGYTF